Shown below are 4 T cell receptor beta chains from a single sample sequenced in a study of identifying expanded T cells in peripheral blood. The assay was immunoSEQ multiplex PCR, and TCRdb's table has in-frame clones only and misses some. The sample holds about 100,000 clones, 80% to 90% seen once. The sample consisted of blood. The receptors come from a person aged 18 to 75 in good health.

V and J are TRBV29-1 and TRBJ1-1; D may be TRBD1 (6 bases). Germline CDR1 and CDR2: SQVTM and ANQGSEA. This CDR3 contains 17 residues. Trimming cost V 5 bases and J 0 bases, with 22 bases left between them. The CDR3 region has the DNA TGCAGCGTTACGGCCCCAGACAGGAGGTTCCTGAACACTGAAGCTTTCTTT. It is translated as CSVTAPDRRFLNTEAFF.

CDR3 loop: CAISAQGFDYGYTF. The CDR3 DNA follows: TGTGCCATCAGTGCCCAGGGCTTTGACTATGGCTACACCTTC. This chain links TRBV10-3 with TRBJ1-2; possible D gene TRBD1, 5 bases. The ends were cut back, 4 bases at V and 3 bases at J, with 12 bases in the middle. This CDR3 comprises 14 residues. Germline-derived CDR1 and CDR2 are ENHRY and SYGVKD.

This chain links TRBV19 with TRBJ2-3; the D gene is possibly TRBD2 (5 bases). Trimming cost V 0 bases and J 2 bases, with 15 bases left between them. Germline V gene data show CDR1 as LNHDA and CDR2 as SQIVND (reference sequence). CDR3 size: 17 residues. The CDR3 here is CASSIEGTGIPTDTQYF. In nucleotides, the CDR3 is TGTGCCAGTAGTATAGAGGGAACGGGGATCCCCACAGATACGCAGTATTTT.

This chain joins TRBV7-2 and TRBJ2-7; 10 bases agree with TRBD2. V lost 5 bases to trimming and J lost 3 bases; unmatched junction nucleotides: 10. This CDR3 is built from 16 residues. CDR1 is SGHTA and CDR2 is FQGNSA in the germline V gene. This chain's CDR3 is CASSIIGLADYYEQYF. CDR3 sequence (DNA): TGTGCCAGCAGCATTATCGGACTAGCGGACTACTACGAGCAGTACTTC.